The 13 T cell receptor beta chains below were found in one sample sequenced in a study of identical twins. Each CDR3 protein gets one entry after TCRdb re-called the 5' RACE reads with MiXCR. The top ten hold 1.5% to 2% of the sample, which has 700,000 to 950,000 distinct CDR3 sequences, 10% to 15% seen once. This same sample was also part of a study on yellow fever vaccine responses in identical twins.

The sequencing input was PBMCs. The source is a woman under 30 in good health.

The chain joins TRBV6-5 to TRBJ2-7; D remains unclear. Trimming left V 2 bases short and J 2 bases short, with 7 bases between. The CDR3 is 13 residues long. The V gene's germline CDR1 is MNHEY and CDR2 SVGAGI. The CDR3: CASSYRRAYEQYF. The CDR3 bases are TGTGCCAGCAGTTACCGCCGGGCCTACGAGCAGTACTTC.

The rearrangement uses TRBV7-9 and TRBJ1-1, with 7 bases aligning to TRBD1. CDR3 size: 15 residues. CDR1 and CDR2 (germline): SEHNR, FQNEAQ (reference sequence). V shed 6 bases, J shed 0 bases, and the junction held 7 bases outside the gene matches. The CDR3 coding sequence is TGTGCCAGCAGGGTTGGGGGACAGATGAACACTGAAGCTTTCTTT. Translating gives CASRVGGQMNTEAFF. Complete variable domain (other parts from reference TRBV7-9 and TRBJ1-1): DTGVSQNPRHKITKRGQNVTFRCDPISEHNRLYWYRQTLGQGPEFLTYFQNEAQLEKSRLLSDRFSAERPKGSFSTLEIQRTEQGDSAMYLCASRVGGQMNTEAFFGQGTRLTVV.

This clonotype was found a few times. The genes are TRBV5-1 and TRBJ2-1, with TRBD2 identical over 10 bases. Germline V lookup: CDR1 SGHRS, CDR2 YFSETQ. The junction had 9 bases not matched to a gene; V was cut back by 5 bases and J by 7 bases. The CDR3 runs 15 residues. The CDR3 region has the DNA TGCGCCAGCAGGCAAGCGGGGGGGCCTGGGAATGAGCAGTTCTTC. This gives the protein CASRQAGGPGNEQFF.

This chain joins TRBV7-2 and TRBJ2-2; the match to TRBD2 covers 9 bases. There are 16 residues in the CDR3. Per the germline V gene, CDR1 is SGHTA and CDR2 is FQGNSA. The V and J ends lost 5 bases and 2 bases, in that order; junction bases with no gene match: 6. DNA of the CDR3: TGTGCCAGCAGCCCGCGTAGCGGGGGTAACACCGGGGAGCTGTTTTTT. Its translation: CASSPRSGGNTGELFF.

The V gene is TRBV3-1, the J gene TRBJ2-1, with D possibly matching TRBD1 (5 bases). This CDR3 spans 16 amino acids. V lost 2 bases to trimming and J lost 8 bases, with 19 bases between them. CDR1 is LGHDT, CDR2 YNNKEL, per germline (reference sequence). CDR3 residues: CASSQPWGRVQHEQFF. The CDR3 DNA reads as TGTGCCAGCAGCCAACCTTGGGGCCGGGTCCAACATGAGCAGTTCTTC.

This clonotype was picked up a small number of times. CDR3 nucleotide sequence: TGCGCCAGCAGCTTGTCCGGGACAGGATCTCGTGAGCAGTTCTTC. The encoded protein is CASSLSGTGSREQFF. The chain links TRBV5-1 to TRBJ2-1; 8 bases align to TRBD1. Germline CDR1 reads SGHRS; CDR2 reads YFSETQ. After removal of 1 base from V and 9 bases from J, the junction contained 9 bases not matched to a gene. The CDR3 has 15 residues.

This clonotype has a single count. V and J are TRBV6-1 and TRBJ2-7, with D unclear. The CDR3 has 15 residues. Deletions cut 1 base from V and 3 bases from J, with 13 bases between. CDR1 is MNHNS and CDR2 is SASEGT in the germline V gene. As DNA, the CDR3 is TGTGCCAGCAGTGAAGTTGGGTACAGTAACTACGAGCAGTACTTC. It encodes CASSEVGYSNYEQYF.

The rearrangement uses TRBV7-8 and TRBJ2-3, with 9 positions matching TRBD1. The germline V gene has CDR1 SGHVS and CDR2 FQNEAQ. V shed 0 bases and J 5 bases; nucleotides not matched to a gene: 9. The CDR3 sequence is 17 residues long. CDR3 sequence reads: CASSLAKQGAGGDTQYF. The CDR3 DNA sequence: TGTGCCAGCAGCTTAGCTAAACAGGGGGCCGGGGGAGATACGCAGTATTTT.

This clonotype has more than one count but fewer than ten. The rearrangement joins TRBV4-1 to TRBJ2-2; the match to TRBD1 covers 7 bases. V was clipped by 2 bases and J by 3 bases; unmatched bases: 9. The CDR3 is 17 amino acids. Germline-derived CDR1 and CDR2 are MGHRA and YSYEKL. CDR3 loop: CASSQPRTGGDTGELFF. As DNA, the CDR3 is TGCGCCAGCAGCCAACCCCGGACAGGTGGGGACACCGGGGAGCTGTTTTTT.

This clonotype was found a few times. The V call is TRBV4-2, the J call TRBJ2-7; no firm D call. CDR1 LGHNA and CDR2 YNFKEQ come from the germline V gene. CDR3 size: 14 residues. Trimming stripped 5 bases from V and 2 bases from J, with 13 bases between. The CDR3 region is CASSEHLGTYEQYF. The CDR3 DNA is TGTGCCAGCAGCGAACACCTAGGTACCTACGAGCAGTACTTC.

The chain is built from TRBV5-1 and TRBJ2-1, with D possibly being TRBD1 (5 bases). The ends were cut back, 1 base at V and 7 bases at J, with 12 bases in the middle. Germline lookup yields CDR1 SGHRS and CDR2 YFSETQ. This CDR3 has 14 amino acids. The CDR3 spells CASSLLRDRNEQFF. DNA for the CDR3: TGCGCCAGCAGCTTGCTCAGGGATCGGAATGAGCAGTTCTTC.

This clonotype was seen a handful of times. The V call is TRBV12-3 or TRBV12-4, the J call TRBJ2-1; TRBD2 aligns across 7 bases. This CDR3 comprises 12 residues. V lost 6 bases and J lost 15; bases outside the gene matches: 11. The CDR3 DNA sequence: TGTGCCAGCAGCCTTCCCGCGGGAGTTTCGTTCTTC. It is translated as CASSLPAGVSFF.

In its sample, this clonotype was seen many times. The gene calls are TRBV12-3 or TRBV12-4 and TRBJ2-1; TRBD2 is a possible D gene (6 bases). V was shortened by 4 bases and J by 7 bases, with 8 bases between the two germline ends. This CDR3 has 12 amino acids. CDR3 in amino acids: CASSWGRNEQFF. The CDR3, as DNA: TGTGCCAGCAGTTGGGGGAGGAATGAGCAGTTCTTC.